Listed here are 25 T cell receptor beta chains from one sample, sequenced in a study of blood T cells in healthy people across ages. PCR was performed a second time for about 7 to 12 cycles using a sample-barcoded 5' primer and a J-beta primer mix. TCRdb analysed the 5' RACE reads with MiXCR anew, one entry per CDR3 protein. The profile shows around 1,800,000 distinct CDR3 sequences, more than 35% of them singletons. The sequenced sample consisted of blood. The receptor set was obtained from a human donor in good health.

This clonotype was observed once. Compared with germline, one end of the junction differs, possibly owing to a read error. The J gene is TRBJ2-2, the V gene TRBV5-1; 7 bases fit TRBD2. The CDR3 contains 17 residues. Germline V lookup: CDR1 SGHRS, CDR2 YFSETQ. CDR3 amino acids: CAGRRSSGVANTGELFF. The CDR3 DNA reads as TGCGCCGGCAGGCGTTCAAGCGGGGTCGCGAACACCGGGGAGCTGTTTTTT.

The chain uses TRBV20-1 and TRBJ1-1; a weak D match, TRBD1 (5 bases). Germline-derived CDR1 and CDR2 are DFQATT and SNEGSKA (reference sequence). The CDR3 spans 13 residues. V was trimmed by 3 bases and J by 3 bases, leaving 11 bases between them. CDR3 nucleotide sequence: TGCAGTGCTAGGTCACGGGGGTACACTGAAGCTTTCTTT. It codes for CSARSRGYTEAFF.

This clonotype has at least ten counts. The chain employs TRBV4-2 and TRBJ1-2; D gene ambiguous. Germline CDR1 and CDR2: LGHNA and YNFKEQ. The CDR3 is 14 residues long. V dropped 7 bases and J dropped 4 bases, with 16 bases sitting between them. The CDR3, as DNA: TGTGCCAGCACCCCTCCTGGGGATACCTATGGCTACACCTTC. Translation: CASTPPGDTYGYTF.

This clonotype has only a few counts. CDR3 amino acids: CASSLRGGVLNEQFF. The CDR3, as DNA: TGTGCCAGCAGTTTGCGGGGGGGTGTACTCAATGAGCAGTTCTTC. The chain is built from TRBV28 and TRBJ2-1; 9 positions agree with TRBD2. Trimming took 3 bases from V and 6 from J; bases not matched to a gene: 6. The CDR3 loop spans 15 amino acids. CDR1 and CDR2 (germline): MDHEN, SYDVKM.

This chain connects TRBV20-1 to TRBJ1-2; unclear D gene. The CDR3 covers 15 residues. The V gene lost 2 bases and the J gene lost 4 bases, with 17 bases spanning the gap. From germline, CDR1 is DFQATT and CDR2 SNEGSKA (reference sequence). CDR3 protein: CSARTTVLKGYGYTF. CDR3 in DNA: TGCAGTGCTAGAACCACAGTTCTCAAGGGCTATGGCTACACCTTC.

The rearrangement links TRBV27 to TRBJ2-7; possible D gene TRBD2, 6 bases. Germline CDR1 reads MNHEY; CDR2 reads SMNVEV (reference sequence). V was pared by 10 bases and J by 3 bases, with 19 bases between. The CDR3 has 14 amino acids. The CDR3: CATRRGSVRYEQYF. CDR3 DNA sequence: TGTGCCACCAGGAGGGGAAGCGTTCGCTACGAGCAGTACTTC.

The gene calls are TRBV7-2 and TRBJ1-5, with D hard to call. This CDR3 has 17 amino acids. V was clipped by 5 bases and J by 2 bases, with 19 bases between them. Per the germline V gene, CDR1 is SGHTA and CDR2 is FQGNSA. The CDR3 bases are TGTGCCAGCAGCCTATTAGTCGTCACAATGGGCAATCAGCCCCAGCATTTT. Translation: CASSLLVVTMGNQPQHF.

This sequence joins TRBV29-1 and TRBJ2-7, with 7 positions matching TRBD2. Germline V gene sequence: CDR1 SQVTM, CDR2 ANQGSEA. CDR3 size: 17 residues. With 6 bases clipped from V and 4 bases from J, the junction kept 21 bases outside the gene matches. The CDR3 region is CSVNGGRGLRTRYEQYF. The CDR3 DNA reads TGCAGCGTAAACGGAGGGAGGGGCTTGAGGACGAGGTACGAGCAGTACTTC.

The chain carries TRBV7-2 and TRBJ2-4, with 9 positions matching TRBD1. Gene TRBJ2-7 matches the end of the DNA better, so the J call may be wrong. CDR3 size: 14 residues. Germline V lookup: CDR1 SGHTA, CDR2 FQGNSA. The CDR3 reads CASSALGTGNEQYF. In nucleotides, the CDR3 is TGTGCCAGCAGCGCTCTTGGGACAGGGAACGAGCAGTACTTC.

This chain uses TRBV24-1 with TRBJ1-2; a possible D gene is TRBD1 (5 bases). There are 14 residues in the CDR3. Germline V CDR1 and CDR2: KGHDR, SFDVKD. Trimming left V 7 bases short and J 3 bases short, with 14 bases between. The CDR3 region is CATRASGEDYGYTF. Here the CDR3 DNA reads TGTGCCACCAGAGCATCGGGGGAAGACTATGGCTACACCTTC.

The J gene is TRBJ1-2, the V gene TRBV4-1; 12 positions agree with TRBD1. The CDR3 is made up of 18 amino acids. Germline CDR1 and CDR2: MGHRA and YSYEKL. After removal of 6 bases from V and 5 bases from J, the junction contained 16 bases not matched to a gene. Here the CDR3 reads CASRQFTGQGALWYGYTF. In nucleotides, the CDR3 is TGCGCCAGCAGACAGTTCACGGGACAGGGGGCTCTTTGGTATGGCTACACCTTC.

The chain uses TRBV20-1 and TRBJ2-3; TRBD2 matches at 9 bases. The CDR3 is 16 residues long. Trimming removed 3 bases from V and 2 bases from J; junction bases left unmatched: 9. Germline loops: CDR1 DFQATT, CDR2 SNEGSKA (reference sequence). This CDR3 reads CSASGVLAGTTDTQYF. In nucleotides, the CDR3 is TGCAGTGCTAGTGGGGTGCTAGCGGGGACCACAGATACGCAGTATTTT.

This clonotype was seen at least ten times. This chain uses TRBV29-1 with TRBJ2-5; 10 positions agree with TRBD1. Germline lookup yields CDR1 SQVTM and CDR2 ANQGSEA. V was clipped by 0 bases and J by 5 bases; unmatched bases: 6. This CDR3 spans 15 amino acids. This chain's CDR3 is CSVEEGQGNVETQYF. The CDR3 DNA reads TGCAGCGTTGAAGAGGGACAGGGGAACGTGGAGACCCAGTACTTC.

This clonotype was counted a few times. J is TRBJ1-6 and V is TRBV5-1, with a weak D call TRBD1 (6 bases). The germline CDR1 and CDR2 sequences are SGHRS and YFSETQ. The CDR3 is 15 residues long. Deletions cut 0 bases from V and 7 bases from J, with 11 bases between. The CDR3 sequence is CASSLVGTLNSPLHF. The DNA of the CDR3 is TGCGCCAGCAGCTTGGTCGGGACACTCAATTCACCCCTCCACTTT.

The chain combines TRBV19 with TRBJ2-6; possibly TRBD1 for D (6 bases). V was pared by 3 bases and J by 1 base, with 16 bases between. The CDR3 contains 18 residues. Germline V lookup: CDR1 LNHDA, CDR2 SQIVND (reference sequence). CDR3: CASSILPGQISGANVLTF. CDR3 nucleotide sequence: TGTGCCAGTAGTATCCTTCCGGGACAAATATCTGGGGCCAACGTCCTGACTTTC.

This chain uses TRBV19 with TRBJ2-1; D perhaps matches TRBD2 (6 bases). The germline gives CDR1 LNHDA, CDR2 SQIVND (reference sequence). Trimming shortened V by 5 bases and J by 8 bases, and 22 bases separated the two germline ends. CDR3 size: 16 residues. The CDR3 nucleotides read TGTGCCAGTAGTCGGTATGTGACTAGACAATACGATGAGCAGTTCTTC. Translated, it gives CASSRYVTRQYDEQFF.

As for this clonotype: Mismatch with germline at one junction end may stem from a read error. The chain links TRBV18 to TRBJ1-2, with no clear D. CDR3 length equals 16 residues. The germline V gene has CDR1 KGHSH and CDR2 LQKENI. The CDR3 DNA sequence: TGCGCCAGCTCCCCATTCGACCCCGTGAACGATCATGGCTACACCTTC. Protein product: CASSPFDPVNDHGYTF.

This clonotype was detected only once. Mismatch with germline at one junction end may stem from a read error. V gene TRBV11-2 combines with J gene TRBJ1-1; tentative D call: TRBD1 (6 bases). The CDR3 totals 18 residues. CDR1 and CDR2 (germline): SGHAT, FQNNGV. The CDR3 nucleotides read TGTGCCAACAGCCAGACGGCTCGGCAGGGGCGAAGGAACACTGAAGCTTTCTTT. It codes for CANSQTARQGRRNTEAFF.

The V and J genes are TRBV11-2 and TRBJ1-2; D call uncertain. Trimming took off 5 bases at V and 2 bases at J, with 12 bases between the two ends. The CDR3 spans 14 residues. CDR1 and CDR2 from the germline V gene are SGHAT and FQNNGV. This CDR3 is CASSPLFLNYGYTF. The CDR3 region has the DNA TGTGCCAGCAGCCCTCTGTTCCTCAACTATGGCTACACCTTC.

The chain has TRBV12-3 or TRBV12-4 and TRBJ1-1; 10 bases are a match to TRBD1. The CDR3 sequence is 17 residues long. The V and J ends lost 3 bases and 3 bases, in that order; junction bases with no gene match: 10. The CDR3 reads CASSFNGGTGDYTEAFF. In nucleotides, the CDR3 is TGTGCCAGCAGTTTTAATGGCGGGACAGGGGATTACACTGAAGCTTTCTTT.

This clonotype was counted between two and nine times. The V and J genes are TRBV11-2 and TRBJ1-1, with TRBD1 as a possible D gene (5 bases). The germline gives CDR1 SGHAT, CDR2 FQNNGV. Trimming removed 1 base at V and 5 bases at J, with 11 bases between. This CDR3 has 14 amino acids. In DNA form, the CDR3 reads TGTGCCAGCAGCTTAGTTTGGGGGGATACTGAAGCTTTCTTT. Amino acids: CASSLVWGDTEAFF.

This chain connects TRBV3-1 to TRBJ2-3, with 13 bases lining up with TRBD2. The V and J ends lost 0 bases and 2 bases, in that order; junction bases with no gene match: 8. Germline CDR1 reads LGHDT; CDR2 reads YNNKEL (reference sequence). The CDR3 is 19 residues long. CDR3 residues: CASSQEELAGGDLTDTQYF. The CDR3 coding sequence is TGTGCCAGCAGCCAAGAGGAACTAGCGGGGGGGGACCTCACAGATACGCAGTATTTT.

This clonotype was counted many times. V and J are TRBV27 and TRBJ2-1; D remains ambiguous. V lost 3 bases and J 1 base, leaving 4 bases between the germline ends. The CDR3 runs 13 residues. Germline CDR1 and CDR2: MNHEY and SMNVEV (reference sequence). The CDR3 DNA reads TGTGCCAGCAGTTTTGCGTCCTACAATGAGCAGTTCTTC. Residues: CASSFASYNEQFF.

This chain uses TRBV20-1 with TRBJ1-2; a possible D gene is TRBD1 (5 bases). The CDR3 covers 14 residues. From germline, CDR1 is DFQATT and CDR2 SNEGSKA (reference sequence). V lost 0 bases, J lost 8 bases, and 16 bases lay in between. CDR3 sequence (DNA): TGCAGTGCTAGAGATCCCCGGGACTTATCGGGCTACACCTTC. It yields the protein CSARDPRDLSGYTF.

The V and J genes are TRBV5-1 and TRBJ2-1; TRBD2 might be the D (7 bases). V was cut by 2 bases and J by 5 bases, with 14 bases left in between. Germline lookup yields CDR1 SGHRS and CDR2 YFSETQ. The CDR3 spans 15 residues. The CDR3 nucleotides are TGCGCCAGCAGCTTTACCACGGGGGGCCACAATGAGCAGTTCTTC. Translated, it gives CASSFTTGGHNEQFF. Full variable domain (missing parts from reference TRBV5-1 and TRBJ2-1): KAGVTQTPRYLIKTRGQQVTLSCSPISGHRSVSWYQQTPGQGLQFLFEYFSETQRNKGNFPGRFSGRQFSNSRSEMNVSTLELGDSALYLCASSFTTGGHNEQFFGPGTRLTVL.